The next 27 T cell receptor beta chains were all read from a single sample in a study of T cells in Graves' hyperthyroidism and ophthalmopathy. RNA transcripts gave rise to amplified TCR beta CDR3 regions. Using the HTBI primer set, a first-round RT-PCR was run on the TCR CDR3. TCRdb reprocessed the multiplex PCR reads with MiXCR, giving one entry per CDR3 protein. The table lists some 800,000 distinct CDR3 sequences, roughly 40% of them singletons. The sample was blood. The origin of the receptors is a man in his late teens or twenties with Graves' hyperthyroidism.

The chain uses TRBV10-3 and TRBJ1-2, with D possibly TRBD1 on 5 matching bases. The V and J ends lost 0 bases and 7 bases respectively, with 9 bases between them. The CDR3 covers 13 residues. Germline V CDR1 and CDR2: ENHRY, SYGVKD. The DNA of the CDR3 is TGTGCCATCAGTGAGTCCGGGGGTCCTGGCTACACCTTC. Protein: CAISESGGPGYTF.

This clonotype was seen only a few times. J is TRBJ1-6 and V is TRBV7-9; tentatively, D is TRBD1 (6 bases). Germline V gene lookup returns CDR1 SEHNR and CDR2 FQNEAQ (reference sequence). Trimming shortened V by 3 bases and J by 10 bases, and 19 bases separated the two germline ends. There are 16 residues in the CDR3. The CDR3 DNA follows: TGTGCCAGCAGCTTCCTTGGGGGGCGTGTTTCGTCACCCCTCCACTTT. Its protein is CASSFLGGRVSSPLHF. The full variable domain, its missing parts supplied by reference TRBV7-9 and TRBJ1-6, is DTGVSQNPRHKITKRGQNVTFRCDPISEHNRLYWYRQTLGQGPEFLTYFQNEAQLEKSRLLSDRFSAERPKGSFSTLEIQRTEQGDSAMYLCASSFLGGRVSSPLHFGNGTRLTVT.

This CDR3 is CASSLVGARQTGELFF. In nucleotides, the CDR3 is TGTGCCAGCAGCTTGGTAGGGGCGCGCCAAACCGGGGAGCTGTTTTTT. This chain joins TRBV2 and TRBJ2-2, with a possible D match to TRBD1 (5 bases). CDR3 length: 16 residues. Between the trimmed V and J ends, which lost 6 bases and 5 bases, there was a span of 19 bases. Per the germline V gene, CDR1 is SNHLY and CDR2 is FYNNEI.

The genes are TRBV4-2 and TRBJ1-2; the D is unclear. Germline lookup yields CDR1 LGHNA and CDR2 YNFKEQ. Trimming took 0 bases from V and 3 from J, leaving 11 bases between them. The CDR3 extends over 15 amino acids. CDR3 sequence: CASSQDAAGYYGYTF. The CDR3 DNA reads TGTGCCAGCAGCCAAGACGCCGCGGGGTACTATGGCTACACCTTC.

Of note for this clonotype: Being one base from a much bigger clone, this may be a read error. The chain employs TRBV14 and TRBJ1-3; D ambiguous. CDR1 is SGHDN and CDR2 is FVKESK in the germline V gene. CDR3 length: 12 residues. The CDR3 DNA reads as TGTGCCAGCAGCCAAGTGGCAAACACCACATATTTT. Protein: CASSQVANTTYF.

The CDR3 reads CASSSPHGSGELFF. Written as DNA, the CDR3 is TGTGCCAGCAGCTCGCCCCACGGGTCCGGGGAGCTGTTTTTT. The genes are TRBV7-9 and TRBJ2-2; D gene ambiguous. Germline V gene data show CDR1 as SEHNR and CDR2 as FQNEAQ (reference sequence). The CDR3 contains 14 residues. The V and J ends lost 4 bases and 6 bases respectively, with 12 bases between them. Full variable domain (remainder filled in from reference TRBV7-9 and TRBJ2-2): DTGVSQNPRHKITKRGQNVTFRCDPISEHNRLYWYRQTLGQGPEFLTYFQNEAQLEKSRLLSDRFSAERPKGSFSTLEIQRTEQGDSAMYLCASSSPHGSGELFFGEGSRLTVL.

This clonotype was counted ten times or more. The rearrangement joins TRBV29-1 to TRBJ1-1; the D is unclear. Germline values: CDR1 SQVTM, CDR2 ANQGSEA. CDR3 length: 12 amino acids. V dropped 3 bases and J dropped 2 bases, with 7 bases sitting between them. CDR3 nucleotides: TGCAGCGTTGACAGGTTTAACACTGAAGCTTTCTTT. Amino acids: CSVDRFNTEAFF.

This clonotype was seen many times. The rearrangement uses TRBV25-1 and TRBJ2-5, with a possible D match to TRBD2 (5 bases). The germline V and J ends were trimmed by 3 bases and 5 bases, with 13 bases remaining between them. This CDR3 is built from 14 residues. CDR1 and CDR2 (germline): MGHDK, SYGVNS. The CDR3: CASSDILAKETQYF. Here the CDR3 DNA reads TGTGCCAGCAGTGACATCCTAGCAAAGGAGACCCAGTACTTC.

The CDR3 coding sequence is TGTGCCAGCAGTTTAGTGGGACAGTCGGAAAAACTGTTTTTT. Residues: CASSLVGQSEKLFF. J is TRBJ1-4 and V is TRBV12-3 or TRBV12-4; 7 bases align to TRBD1. Losses at the gene ends were 1 base for V and 8 bases for J; bases not matched to a gene: 4. This CDR3 region has 14 residues.

The rearrangement joins TRBV11-2 to TRBJ2-7; TRBD2 might be the D (7 bases). This CDR3 has 14 amino acids. V lost 5 bases to trimming and J lost 5 bases, with 16 bases between them. Germline V lookup: CDR1 SGHAT, CDR2 FQNNGV. CDR3 sequence reads: CASSQGGGLNEQYF. In nucleotides, the CDR3 is TGTGCCAGCAGCCAAGGGGGAGGGTTGAACGAGCAGTACTTC.

This clonotype appeared a single time. The V call is TRBV12-3 or TRBV12-4, the J call TRBJ1-1, with a possible D match to TRBD1 (5 bases). This CDR3 is 13 amino acids long. Trimming took 6 bases from V and 4 from J, leaving 12 bases between them. Written as DNA, the CDR3 is TGTGCCAGCAGCCCGCTGACAGTCACTGAAGCTTTCTTT. This sequence encodes CASSPLTVTEAFF.

In its sample, this clonotype was seen many times. The chain joins TRBV12-3 or TRBV12-4 to TRBJ1-1; TRBD1 matches at 8 bases. Trimming removed 10 bases from V and 5 bases from J; junction bases left unmatched: 6. The CDR3 contains 12 residues. The CDR3 DNA follows: TGTGCCACCGGGGGGGACAGGACTGAAGCTTTCTTT. Protein: CATGGDRTEAFF.

This clonotype was seen many times. The chain combines TRBV7-2 with TRBJ1-1; D not certain. From germline, CDR1 is SGHTA and CDR2 FQGNSA. The CDR3 is 13 residues long. V was clipped by 4 bases and J by 11 bases, with 17 bases between them. For the CDR3, the DNA is TGTGCCAGCAGCTCCACCCGGTGGGATCGCGCTTTCTTT. Its protein is CASSSTRWDRAFF.

Details on this clonotype: The CDR3 carries no conserved terminal phenylalanine or tryptophan, so it likely arises from a read error. The chain is built from TRBV7-9 and TRBJ2-7; 8 bases agree with TRBD2. Per the germline V gene, CDR1 is SEHNR and CDR2 is FQNEAQ (reference sequence). With V trimmed by 5 bases and J by 2 bases, 17 bases remained unmatched. The CDR3 spans 18 residues. The DNA of the CDR3 is TGTGCCAGCAGCCTTCCCCCTTCCAGCGGGGGCTTGACCTACGAGCAGTACTCC. Its protein is CASSLPPSSGGLTYEQYS.

The CDR3 is CASSIQQGRNTEAFF. The DNA for the CDR3 is TGTGCCAGCAGCATCCAACAGGGCCGGAACACTGAAGCTTTCTTT. The J gene is TRBJ1-1, the V gene TRBV7-7; tentatively, D is TRBD1 (6 bases). CDR1 and CDR2 from the germline V gene are SSHAT and FNYEAQ (reference sequence). The CDR3 loop spans 15 amino acids. V lost 5 bases and J lost 1, with 14 bases in between.

In this sample, this clonotype turned up many times. Here the CDR3 reads CASTTSRGTEAFF. The CDR3 nucleotides are TGTGCCAGCACGACCTCTAGGGGCACTGAAGCTTTCTTT. The chain joins TRBV7-9 to TRBJ1-1, with D possibly TRBD1 on 5 matching bases. The CDR3 is 13 amino acids. Germline lookup yields CDR1 SEHNR and CDR2 FQNEAQ (reference sequence). V was trimmed by 7 bases and J by 4 bases, leaving 13 bases between them.

This clonotype showed up just a few times. The V and J genes are TRBV9 and TRBJ1-4; 7 nucleotides agree with TRBD1. CDR3 length: 14 residues. Trimming took 0 bases from V and 7 from J; bases not matched to a gene: 3. The V gene's germline CDR1 is SGDLS and CDR2 YYNGEE. The CDR3, as DNA: TGTGCCAGCAGCGTAGGACAGGGCCGTGAAAAACTGTTTTTT. Encoded protein: CASSVGQGREKLFF.

This clonotype was seen ten or more times. The CDR3 nucleotides are TGTGCCATCCAAGCGGGGCTACGGGAGACCCAGTACTTC. Amino acids: CAIQAGLRETQYF. This rearrangement joins TRBV10-3 to TRBJ2-5, with 7 bases that match TRBD2. Looked up from germline, CDR1 is ENHRY and CDR2 is SYGVKD. V was clipped by 8 bases and J by 5 bases; unmatched bases: 8. The CDR3 is 13 residues long.

This chain links TRBV15 with TRBJ1-4; D ambiguous. Per the germline V gene, CDR1 is LNHNV and CDR2 is YYDKDF (reference sequence). Trimming took off 5 bases at V and 9 bases at J, with 10 bases between the two ends. This CDR3 region has 12 residues. The CDR3 here is CATSLLGKKLFF. The CDR3 region has the DNA TGTGCCACCAGCCTCTTGGGAAAAAAACTGTTTTTT.

This clonotype has just one count. The junction shows a germline mismatch at one end, possibly a read error. The gene calls are TRBV10-3 and TRBJ1-3, with 8 bases matching TRBD1. This CDR3 has 18 residues. CDR1 is ENHRY, CDR2 SYGVKD, per germline. CDR3 sequence: CASSPTRDRSFSGNTIYF. The DNA for the CDR3 is TGTGCCAGCAGTCCGACTCGGGACAGGTCCTTCTCTGGAAACACCATATATTTT.

Remarks on this clonotype: A much larger clone is a single base away; this may be a read error. The genes are TRBV20-1 and TRBJ1-5; D ambiguous. The CDR3 loop spans 14 amino acids. Between the trimmed V and J ends, which lost 5 bases and 5 bases, there was a span of 16 bases. The germline gives CDR1 DFQATT, CDR2 SNEGSKA (reference sequence). The CDR3 DNA reads as TGCAGTGCTTCCCCAGTGGCCGTTGATCAGCCCCAGCATTTT. It encodes CSASPVAVDQPQHF.

The chain uses TRBV6-1 and TRBJ2-7; D is perhaps TRBD1 (5 bases). V lost 4 bases and J lost 6, with 13 bases in between. Per the germline V gene, CDR1 is MNHNS and CDR2 is SASEGT. The CDR3 runs to 13 residues. CDR3 loop: CASSGQGPCEQYF. The CDR3 DNA reads as TGTGCCAGCAGTGGCCAGGGCCCCTGCGAGCAGTACTTC.

This clonotype came up a few times. The J gene is TRBJ2-2, the V gene TRBV6-4; 7 bases fit TRBD1. The CDR3 consists of 15 residues. Germline V gives CDR1 MRHNA, CDR2 SNTAGT. V shed 6 bases and J 1 base; nucleotides not matched to a gene: 5. In nucleotides, the CDR3 is TGTGCCAGCAGACCCGGGACAGTGAACACCGGGGAGCTGTTTTTT. Protein product: CASRPGTVNTGELFF.

Comments on this clonotype: A single base separates this from a much larger clone, so it may be a read error. J is TRBJ2-5 and V is TRBV7-9; unclear D gene. CDR1 SEHNR and CDR2 FQNEAQ come from the germline V gene (reference sequence). V was trimmed by 8 bases and J by 8 bases, leaving 12 bases between them. The CDR3 has 11 amino acids. In DNA form, the CDR3 reads TGTGCCAGCGCCCCCGAGCTCACCCAGTACTTC. Translated: CASAPELTQYF.

Note on this clonotype: A much larger clone lies a single base off, so this may be a read error. J is TRBJ2-2 and V is TRBV24-1; 8 nucleotides align to TRBD2. The CDR3 has 13 amino acids. The germline V gene encodes CDR1 KGHDR and CDR2 SFDVKD. The DNA of the CDR3 is TGTGCCACAGAAGCGGGAGTCTCCGGGGAGCTGGTTTTT. Its translation is CATEAGVSGELVF.

The chain employs TRBV19 and TRBJ1-1; possibly TRBD1 for D (6 bases). Trimming shortened V by 8 bases and J by 0 bases, and 16 bases separated the two germline ends. Germline-derived CDR1 and CDR2 are LNHDA and SQIVND (reference sequence). CDR3 length equals 15 residues. Here the CDR3 reads CASADLDRLNTEAFF. CDR3 nucleotides: TGTGCCAGTGCGGACCTGGACAGACTGAACACTGAAGCTTTCTTT.

This clonotype was counted only a few times. J is TRBJ1-2 and V is TRBV20-1, with 9 bases matching TRBD1. This CDR3 comprises 14 residues. Germline trimming cut 6 bases from V and 3 bases from J; bases unmatched to any gene: 8. Per the germline V gene, CDR1 is DFQATT and CDR2 is SNEGSKA (reference sequence). CDR3: CSAGWTGEDYGYTF. The CDR3 DNA reads as TGCAGTGCGGGGTGGACAGGGGAGGACTATGGCTACACCTTC.